This T cell receptor (beta chain) derives from a study of cytomegalovirus exposure and HLA in healthy donors. The PCR made use of 60 Vbeta and 13 Jbeta primers. Generated by immunoSEQ multiplex PCR, the TCRdb table keeps only in-frame clones and is missing some. Among roughly 150,000 clones listed, about 81% were seen once. The sample consisted of PBMCs. The TCR comes from a woman between 18 and 30 years old in good health and CMV-seronegative.

CDR3 protein: CASSPTSGMSNTGELFF. CDR3 coding DNA: TGTGCCAGCAGCCCGACTAGCGGGATGTCGAACACCGGGGAGCTGTTTTTT. The rearrangement uses TRBV11-3 and TRBJ2-2; 11 positions agree with TRBD2. This CDR3 is 17 amino acids long. Looked up from germline, CDR1 is SGHNT and CDR2 is YENEEA. The J segment lost 0 bases and the V segment lost 5 bases, leaving 5 bases of the junction unmatched.